The present T cell receptor (beta chain) was sequenced within a study of shared clonotypes between healthy human individuals. Overall study findings and caveats: The sole specimen, blood, was sampled, and tissue repertoires likely differ. The sharing of 4.5% to 5.5% of naive CD4 clonotypes was seen across a few donors.

Recent vaccinations or acute infections were absent in the healthy HIV-negative adult donors. Using immunoSEQ multiplex PCR, the repertoire was profiled, and TCRdb retains in-frame clones only, with some absent. The table includes roughly 2 million clones, 90% to 95% detected once. Comment on this clone: The antigen is not known. This sample also contains other DNA sequences that code for the same CDR3.

What was sequenced was naive CD4+ T cells sorted from blood. Regarding subset: CD45RA+ positively selected. The TCR was taken from a man aged 18 to 30 in good health.

CDR3 in DNA: TGTGCCAGCAGAACAGGGGGTAGCTATGGCTACACCTTC. Amino acids: CASRTGGSYGYTF. V and J are TRBV6-5 and TRBJ1-2, with TRBD1 identical over 8 bases. Per germline, CDR1 MNHEY and CDR2 SVGAGI. Unmatched junction bases numbered 4, after V lost 6 bases and J lost 4 bases. This CDR3 region has 13 residues.